The following is a T cell receptor (beta chain) sequence with its context. Germline assignment: CDR1 SGDLS and CDR2 YYNGEE. J lost 5 bases, V lost 0 bases, and 11 bases had no gene match. There are 17 residues in the CDR3. This sample is part of a study of PD-L1 blockade in urothelial cancer. At the level of the study: Per blood sample, T cells had a median of roughly 150,000.

Here immunoSEQ multiplex PCR was the method, and the copy in TCRdb shows in-frame clones only, minus some. The sample has about 73,000 clones; less than 90% are singletons. The sequence was obtained from a man aged 60 to 69 with urothelial cancer. This sample comprised PBMCs, obtained around atezolizumab (anti-PD-L1) treatment. This chain joins TRBV9 and TRBJ2-5; 9 nucleotides agree with TRBD2. The CDR3 DNA reads TGTGCCAGCAGCGTAGCTCGGGGCGGGGGGGCCGCTGAGACCCAGTACTTC. Protein product: CASSVARGGGAAETQYF.